This paragraph reports one TCR beta chain. The sample belongs to a study of blood T cell repertoires in COVID-19. Study at large: Italy, Spain and the United States were the sources of the convalescent and acute COVID-19 samples. T cells, B-cell-depleted T cells, or PBMCs supplied cDNA or gDNA.

The CDR3 is 14 amino acids. Losses at the gene ends were 2 bases for V and 6 bases for J; bases not matched to a gene: 6. Germline V gene sequence: CDR1 SGHDT, CDR2 YYEEEE. This table comes from immunoSEQ multiplex PCR, and its TCRdb copy is limited to in-frame clones, with some not included. The table lists some 55,000 clones, 65% to 80% of them singletons. Sequences were obtained from peripheral blood. The chain links TRBV5-6 to TRBJ1-2; 8 bases are shared with TRBD1. This clonotype originated in a man aged 70-80 years with active or convalescent COVID-19. DNA for the CDR3: TGTGCCAGCAGCTTATCGGACAGGGTAGATGGCTACACCTTC. The encoded protein is CASSLSDRVDGYTF. Looking up the rest from reference TRBV5-6 and TRBJ1-2 gives the full variable domain: DAGVTQSPTHLIKTRGQQVTLRCSPKSGHDTVSWYQQALGQGPQFIFQYYEEEERQRGNFPDRFSGHQFPNYSSELNVNALLLGDSALYLCASSLSDRVDGYTFGSGTRLTVV.